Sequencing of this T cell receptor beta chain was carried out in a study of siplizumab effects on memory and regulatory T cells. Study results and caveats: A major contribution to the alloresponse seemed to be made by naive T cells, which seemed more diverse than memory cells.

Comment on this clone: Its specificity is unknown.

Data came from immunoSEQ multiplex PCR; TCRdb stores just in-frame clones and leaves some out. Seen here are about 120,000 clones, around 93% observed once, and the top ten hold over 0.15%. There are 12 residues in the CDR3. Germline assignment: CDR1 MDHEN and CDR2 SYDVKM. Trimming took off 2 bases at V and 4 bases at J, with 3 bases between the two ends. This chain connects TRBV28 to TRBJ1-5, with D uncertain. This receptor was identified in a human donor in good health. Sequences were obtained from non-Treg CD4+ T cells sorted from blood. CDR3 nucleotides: TGTGCCAGCAGTTTACCAAATCAGCCCCAGCATTTT. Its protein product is CASSLPNQPQHF. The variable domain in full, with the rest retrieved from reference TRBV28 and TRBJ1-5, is DVKVTQSSRYLVKRTGEKVFLECVQDMDHENMFWYRQDPGLGLRLIYFSYDVKMKEKGDIPEGYSVSREKKERFSLILESASTNQTSMYLCASSLPNQPQHFGDGTRLSIL.